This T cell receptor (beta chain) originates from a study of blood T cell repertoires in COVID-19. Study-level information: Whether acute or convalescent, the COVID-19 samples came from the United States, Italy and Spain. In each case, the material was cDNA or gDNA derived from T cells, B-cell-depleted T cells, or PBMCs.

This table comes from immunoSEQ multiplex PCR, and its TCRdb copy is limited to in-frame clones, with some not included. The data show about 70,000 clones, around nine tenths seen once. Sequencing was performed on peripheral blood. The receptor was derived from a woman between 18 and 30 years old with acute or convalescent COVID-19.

This CDR3 is CASSEASGGSSYNEQFF. The CDR3 DNA reads as TGTGCCAGCAGTGAAGCTTCCGGCGGGAGTTCCTACAATGAGCAGTTCTTC. The V gene is TRBV6-1, the J gene TRBJ2-1, with TRBD2 identical over 7 bases. From germline, CDR1 is MNHNS and CDR2 SASEGT. V dropped 0 bases and J dropped 1; count of bases not matched to a gene: 6. This CDR3 is 17 amino acids long.